Sequencing of this TCR beta chain was carried out in a study of cytomegalovirus exposure and HLA in healthy donors. Turning to the study itself: HLA-typed donors contributed 80 million or so unique TCRs, which were held in an early data release. Study findings and constraints: The study reported that TCR beta sequences accurately predicted HLA-A and HLA-B alleles in most subjects. Per a later analysis, HLA-associated TCR beta chains showed more clonal expansion than other, equally common TCR beta chains.

With 60 Vbeta and 13 Jbeta primers, the PCR was carried out. Generated by immunoSEQ multiplex PCR, the TCRdb table keeps only in-frame clones and is missing some. The table shows 250,000 to 350,000 clones, with about nine tenths occurring only once. A note on this clone: Its specificity is unknown.

The origin of this receptor is a man in his forties or fifties in good health and CMV-seropositive. The sequenced sample consisted of PBMCs.

CDR3 in amino acids: CASRDSSYNEQFF. The CDR3 coding sequence is TGTGCCAGCCGCGATAGCTCCTACAATGAGCAGTTCTTC. The chain recombines TRBV11-2 with TRBJ2-1; no definite D call. Per the germline V gene, CDR1 is SGHAT and CDR2 is FQNNGV. The V and J ends lost 8 bases and 0 bases respectively, with 8 bases between them. CDR3 length: 13 residues.